This T cell receptor beta chain was identified during a study of cytomegalovirus exposure and HLA in healthy donors. Findings and limits, study-wide: As immune exposure information, only CMV serostatus was available. Many donors shared some public TCRs, even though most TCR sequences were rare.

PCR amplification relied on 60 Vbeta primers (plus 13 Jbeta primers). Here immunoSEQ multiplex PCR was the method, and the copy in TCRdb shows in-frame clones only, minus some. The sample has approximately 110,000 clones; about four fifths are singletons. To note about this clone: As yet, its antigen is unknown.

This CDR3 region has 15 residues. Unmatched junction bases numbered 6, after V lost 4 bases and J lost 3 bases. From germline, CDR1 is SGDLS and CDR2 YYNGEE. At sampling all donors were nominally healthy, likely with unrecorded immune exposures. This TCR came from a man aged 25-45 years in good health and CMV-seronegative. J is TRBJ2-1 and V is TRBV9; 8 bases are a match to TRBD1. The specimen was PBMCs. CDR3 sequence: CASSSGTGLYNEQFF. CDR3 bases: TGTGCCAGCAGCTCCGGGACAGGACTCTACAATGAGCAGTTCTTC.